The 21 T cell receptor beta chains presented below share a single source sample, sequenced in a study of beta chain features in type 1 diabetes. Expressed TCRB transcripts were sequenced, since all the RNA that had been isolated was reverse transcribed. TCRdb's table, derived via immunoSEQ multiplex PCR, lists solely in-frame clones and lacks some. The repertoire holds a few hundred thousand clones, with 27% as singletons. Sequenced sample: central memory CD4+ T cells from blood. All receptors come from a man younger than 40 in good health.

This clone was seen a few times. The chain is built from TRBV5-6 and TRBJ1-1; D is ambiguous. V dropped 4 bases and J dropped 10 bases, with 14 bases sitting between them. CDR1 and CDR2 (germline): SGHDT, YYEEEE. The CDR3 contains 12 residues. CDR3: CASSDDRWGAFF. The CDR3 DNA follows: TGTGCCAGCAGCGATGATAGGTGGGGAGCTTTCTTT.

This clone was recorded only once. A far larger clone is only one base removed, so a read error is likely. J is TRBJ2-3 and V is TRBV13; D uncertain. V was cut by 1 base and J by 5 bases, with 1 base left in between. This CDR3 region has 11 residues. Germline V lookup: CDR1 PRHDT, CDR2 FYEKMQ (reference sequence). The CDR3 DNA reads TGTGCCAGCAGCTTAGTAGATACGCAGTATTTT. Protein sequence: CASSLVDTQYF.

Concerning this clone: At one end, the junction sequence differs from germline, possibly due to a read error. The J gene is TRBJ2-7, the V gene TRBV18; perhaps TRBD2 as D (5 bases). Germline V gives CDR1 KGHSH, CDR2 LQKENI. The CDR3 spans 14 residues. This CDR3 is CASSPSVISSEQYF. The CDR3 coding sequence is TGTGCCAGCTCACCTAGCGTGATATCCTCCGAGCAGTACTTC.

The chain joins TRBV19 to TRBJ2-6; D ambiguous. Germline V gene lookup returns CDR1 LNHDA and CDR2 SQIVND (reference sequence). V was trimmed by 8 bases and J by 2 bases, leaving 10 bases between them. This CDR3 spans 14 amino acids. CDR3 region: CASFKGTGANVLTF. DNA for the CDR3: TGTGCCAGTTTCAAGGGTACTGGGGCCAACGTCCTGACTTTC.

The V call is TRBV5-1, the J call TRBJ2-3; D might be TRBD2 (6 bases). The CDR3 extends over 16 amino acids. V shed 2 bases and J shed 1 base, with 14 bases lying between them. Looked up from germline, CDR1 is SGHRS and CDR2 is YFSETQ. The CDR3 DNA sequence: TGCGCCAGCAGCTTAGAAGGAGGGAGCGGCACAGATACGCAGTATTTT. Translation: CASSLEGGSGTDTQYF.

This clone was seen a handful of times. The chain combines TRBV30 with TRBJ1-4, with D unresolved. Trimming removed 2 bases from V and 8 bases from J, with 12 bases in between. This CDR3 is 13 amino acids long. Germline V CDR1 and CDR2: GTSNPN, SVGIG (reference sequence). Here the CDR3 DNA reads TGTGCCTGGAGTAGGACTACGGGAGAAAAACTGTTTTTT. It codes for CAWSRTTGEKLFF. The full variable domain, completed using reference TRBV30 and TRBJ1-4, is SQTIHQWPATLVQPVGSPLSLECTVEGTSNPNLYWYRQAAGRGLQLLFYSVGIGQISSEVPQNLSASRPQDRQFILSSKKLLLSDSGFYLCAWSRTTGEKLFFGSGTQLSVL.

Only a few counts were recorded for this clone. The chain links TRBV9 to TRBJ2-2, with D unclear. The germline gives CDR1 SGDLS, CDR2 YYNGEE. The CDR3 sequence is 12 residues long. V lost 5 bases to trimming and J lost 6 bases, with 8 bases between them. The CDR3 DNA reads TGTGCCAGCAGAGAGGACGCCGGGGAGCTGTTTTTT. It specifies CASREDAGELFF.

J is TRBJ2-7 and V is TRBV7-2; 8 nucleotides match TRBD2. CDR1 is SGHTA and CDR2 is FQGNSA in the germline V gene. The CDR3 is 15 amino acids. Trimming took 5 bases from V and 1 from J; bases not matched to a gene: 7. The CDR3 here is CASSPPAGGSYEQYF. In DNA, the CDR3 is TGTGCCAGCAGCCCGCCGGCGGGGGGTTCCTACGAGCAGTACTTC.

This chain links TRBV10-3 with TRBJ1-6; D is unclear. The ends were cut back, 4 bases at V and 6 bases at J, with 7 bases in the middle. The CDR3 runs 13 residues. Germline-derived CDR1 and CDR2 are ENHRY and SYGVKD. CDR3 loop: CAISGLGNSPLHF. Here the CDR3 DNA reads TGTGCCATCAGTGGCCTCGGTAATTCACCCCTCCACTTT.

To note about this clone: The same CDR3 arises from other DNA sequences in this sample as well. The chain carries TRBV30 and TRBJ2-7, with 9 bases identical to TRBD1. CDR3 length: 14 amino acids. V shed 0 bases, J shed 1 base, and the junction held 1 base outside the gene matches. Per germline, CDR1 GTSNPN and CDR2 SVGIG (reference sequence). The CDR3 reads CAWSVQGASYEQYF. Written as DNA, the CDR3 is TGTGCCTGGAGTGTACAGGGGGCATCCTACGAGCAGTACTTC.

This clone was found once. The chain carries TRBV30 and TRBJ2-7, with D maybe TRBD1 (6 bases). The CDR3 length is 11 residues. Trimming cost V 3 bases and J 4 bases, with 7 bases left between them. Germline V gene lookup returns CDR1 GTSNPN and CDR2 SVGIG (reference sequence). The CDR3 DNA reads TGTGCCTGGAGGGGACATTACGAGCAGTACTTC. This translates into CAWRGHYEQYF. Filled out from reference TRBV30 and TRBJ2-7, the complete variable domain reads SQTIHQWPATLVQPVGSPLSLECTVEGTSNPNLYWYRQAAGRGLQLLFYSVGIGQISSEVPQNLSASRPQDRQFILSSKKLLLSDSGFYLCAWRGHYEQYFGPGTRLTVT.

The sample holds a few counts of this clone. J is TRBJ2-1 and V is TRBV7-2; 8 bases align to TRBD2. The V gene end was trimmed by 4 bases and the J gene end by 2 bases; junction bases not matched to a gene: 4. The CDR3 runs 15 residues. Germline V gene data show CDR1 as SGHTA and CDR2 as FQGNSA. CDR3 coding DNA: TGTGCCAGCAGCTCAGCGGGAGCCGCCTACAATGAGCAGTTCTTC. It yields the protein CASSSAGAAYNEQFF.

The table lists this clone with a few counts. This sequence joins TRBV29-1 and TRBJ2-3; the D is unclear. The CDR3 is 13 residues long. Deletions cut 4 bases from V and 0 bases from J, with 8 bases between. Germline values: CDR1 SQVTM, CDR2 ANQGSEA. This CDR3 reads CSVAPISTDTQYF. The CDR3 DNA follows: TGCAGCGTTGCCCCAATTAGCACAGATACGCAGTATTTT.

This clone appeared many times. The V gene is TRBV7-2, the J gene TRBJ2-1; no clear D gene. CDR1 SGHTA and CDR2 FQGNSA come from the germline V gene. CDR3 length: 16 amino acids. Deletions cut 4 bases from V and 10 bases from J, with 23 bases between. The CDR3 DNA reads as TGTGCCAGCAGCTCCCCCCGGACCCTTCAGCCCCGAGAGCAGTTCTTC. Amino acid sequence: CASSSPRTLQPREQFF.

V and J are TRBV29-1 and TRBJ2-2; 9 nucleotides agree with TRBD1. Per germline, CDR1 SQVTM and CDR2 ANQGSEA. Trimming cost V 7 bases and J 6 bases; bases outside gene matches: 3. This CDR3 has 12 amino acids. CDR3 coding DNA: TGCAGCGCGAGACAGGGGGCCGGGGAGCTGTTTTTT. Encoded protein: CSARQGAGELFF.

The V call is TRBV7-2, the J call TRBJ2-3; D might be TRBD1 or TRBD2, each matching 5 bases. The CDR3 sequence is 15 residues long. Germline-derived CDR1 and CDR2 are SGHTA and FQGNSA. Deletions cut 5 bases from V and 2 bases from J, with 14 bases between. CDR3 nucleotides: TGTGCCAGCAGCCCGACCGGGGCCAACACAGATACGCAGTATTTT. Encoded protein: CASSPTGANTDTQYF.

This clone was observed a few times. The chain combines TRBV29-1 with TRBJ2-1; D may be TRBD1 or TRBD2 (5 bases each). Looked up from germline, CDR1 is SQVTM and CDR2 is ANQGSEA. The CDR3 extends over 12 amino acids. V was cut by 7 bases and J by 8 bases, with 15 bases left in between. The chain's CDR3 is CSAGRAGDEQFF. Written as DNA, the CDR3 is TGCAGCGCAGGGAGAGCCGGCGATGAGCAGTTCTTC.

The rearrangement links TRBV7-2 to TRBJ2-6; D not resolved. CDR1 is SGHTA, CDR2 FQGNSA, per germline. V was cut by 5 bases and J by 5 bases, with 7 bases left in between. The CDR3 consists of 13 residues. The CDR3 here is CASSPARANVLTF. CDR3 in DNA: TGTGCCAGCAGCCCCGCCAGGGCCAACGTCCTGACTTTC. Full variable domain (rest looked up from reference TRBV7-2 and TRBJ2-6): GAGVSQSPSNKVTEKGKDVELRCDPISGHTALYWYRQSLGQGLEFLIYFQGNSAPDKSGLPSDRFSAERTGGSVSTLTIQRTQQEDSAVYLCASSPARANVLTFGAGSRLTVL.

The V gene is TRBV20-1, the J gene TRBJ2-7, with D unclear. The germline V gene has CDR1 DFQATT and CDR2 SNEGSKA (reference sequence). This CDR3 spans 11 amino acids. Deletions cut 7 bases from V and 6 bases from J, with 13 bases between. Here the CDR3 DNA reads TGCAGTGTCTCAAGGGCCACCGAGCAGTACTTC. Its translation is CSVSRATEQYF.

The chain links TRBV10-3 to TRBJ2-7; D ambiguous. V was cut by 11 bases and J by 1 base, with 12 bases left in between. Germline values: CDR1 ENHRY, CDR2 SYGVKD. The length of the CDR3 is 12 residues. The CDR3 region is CASRADSYEQYF. CDR3 sequence (DNA): TGTGCCTCCCGGGCGGATTCCTACGAGCAGTACTTC.

The rearrangement links TRBV5-4 to TRBJ2-3; D may be TRBD2 (6 bases). The CDR3 is 13 residues long. The germline gives CDR1 SGHNT, CDR2 YYREEE (reference sequence). Trimming left V 2 bases short and J 6 bases short, with 10 bases between. CDR3 DNA sequence: TGTGCCAGCAGCTTCGGGGGTTCCGATACGCAGTATTTT. It codes for CASSFGGSDTQYF.